This T cell receptor beta chain was observed in a study of T cells in Graves' hyperthyroidism and ophthalmopathy. The CDR3 loop spans 12 amino acids. Germline V gives CDR1 KGHDR, CDR2 SFDVKD. The V and J ends lost 6 bases and 5 bases respectively, with 6 bases between them. Orbital computed tomography, thyroid ultrasound, serum thyroxine and TRAb, and clinical symptoms together informed the diagnoses. The PBMCs studied were ones that came from 10 ml fresh peripheral blood. RNA transcripts provided the source from which TCR beta CDR3 regions were amplified. Initially, a first-round RT-PCR of the TCR CDR3 employed the HTBI primer set. MiXCR, run by TCRdb on the multiplex PCR reads, gives a single entry per CDR3 protein. This repertoire shows roughly 240,000 distinct CDR3 sequences, roughly 22% found once; its top ten account for approximately 32%. This clonotype was recorded many times.

The specimen was blood. The origin of this receptor is a middle-aged woman with Graves' ophthalmopathy. This chain joins TRBV24-1 and TRBJ2-2; D unclear. The CDR3 region is CATSWSTGELFF. The CDR3 coding sequence is TGTGCCACCAGTTGGTCGACCGGGGAGCTGTTTTTT.